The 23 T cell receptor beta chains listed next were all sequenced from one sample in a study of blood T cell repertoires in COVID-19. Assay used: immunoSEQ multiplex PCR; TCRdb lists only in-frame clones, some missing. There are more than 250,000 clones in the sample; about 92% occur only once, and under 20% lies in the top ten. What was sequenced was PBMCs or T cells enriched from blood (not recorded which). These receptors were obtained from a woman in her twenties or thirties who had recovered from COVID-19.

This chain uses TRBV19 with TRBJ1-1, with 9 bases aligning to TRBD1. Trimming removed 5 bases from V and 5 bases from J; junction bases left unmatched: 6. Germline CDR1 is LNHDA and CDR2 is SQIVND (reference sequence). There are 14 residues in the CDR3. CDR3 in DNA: TGTGCCAGTAGTCCAGGGACAGGGAGAACTGAAGCTTTCTTT. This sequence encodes CASSPGTGRTEAFF. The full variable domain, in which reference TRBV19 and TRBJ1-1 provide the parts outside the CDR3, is DGGITQSPKYLFRKEGQNVTLSCEQNLNHDAMYWYRQDPGQGLRLIYYSQIVNDFQKGDIAEGYSVSREKKESFPLTVTSAQKNPTAFYLCASSPGTGRTEAFFGQGTRLTVV.

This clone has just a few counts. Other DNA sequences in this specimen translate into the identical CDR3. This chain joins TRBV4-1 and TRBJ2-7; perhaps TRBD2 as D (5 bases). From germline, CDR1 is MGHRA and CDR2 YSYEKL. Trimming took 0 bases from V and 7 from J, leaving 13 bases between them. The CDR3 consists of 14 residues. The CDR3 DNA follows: TGCGCCAGCAGCCAAGACCTACGGGGATGGGAGCAGTACTTC. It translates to CASSQDLRGWEQYF.

The CDR3 DNA reads as TGTGCCAGCAGCAAACCCCCGAGAAACCTAGACTATGGCTACACCTTC. Translation: CASSKPPRNLDYGYTF. The chain has TRBV21-1 and TRBJ1-2. TRBV21-1 has pseudogene status. This CDR3 spans 16 amino acids.

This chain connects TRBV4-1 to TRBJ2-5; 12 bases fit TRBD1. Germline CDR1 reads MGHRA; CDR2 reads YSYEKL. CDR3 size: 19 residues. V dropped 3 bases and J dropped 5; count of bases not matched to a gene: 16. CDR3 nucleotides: TGCGCCAGCAGCCAGGACCAGGGACAGGGGGCGATTAACGGGGAGACCCAGTACTTC. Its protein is CASSQDQGQGAINGETQYF.

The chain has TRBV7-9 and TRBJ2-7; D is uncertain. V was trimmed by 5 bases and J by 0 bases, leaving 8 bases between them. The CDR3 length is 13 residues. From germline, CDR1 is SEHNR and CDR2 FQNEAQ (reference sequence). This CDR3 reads CASSVEASYEQYF. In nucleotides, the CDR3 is TGTGCCAGCAGCGTAGAAGCCTCCTACGAGCAGTACTTC.

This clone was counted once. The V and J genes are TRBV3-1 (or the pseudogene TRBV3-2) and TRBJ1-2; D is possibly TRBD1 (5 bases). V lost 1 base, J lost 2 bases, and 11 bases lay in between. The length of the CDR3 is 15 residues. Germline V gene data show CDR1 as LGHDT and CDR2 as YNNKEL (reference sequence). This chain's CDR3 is CASSQGGDANYGYTF. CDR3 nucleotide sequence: TGTGCCAGCAGCCAAGGGGGGGACGCGAACTATGGCTACACCTTC.

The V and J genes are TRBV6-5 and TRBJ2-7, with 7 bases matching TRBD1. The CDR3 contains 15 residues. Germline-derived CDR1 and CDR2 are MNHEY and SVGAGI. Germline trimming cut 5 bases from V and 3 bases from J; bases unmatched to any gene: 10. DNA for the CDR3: TGTGCCAGCAGTCAACGACAGGGAAGAAGCTACGAGCAGTACTTC. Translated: CASSQRQGRSYEQYF.

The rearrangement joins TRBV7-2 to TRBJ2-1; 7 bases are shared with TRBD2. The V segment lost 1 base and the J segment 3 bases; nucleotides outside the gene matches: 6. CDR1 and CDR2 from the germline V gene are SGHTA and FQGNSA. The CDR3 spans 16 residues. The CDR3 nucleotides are TGTGCCAGCAGCTTAGAGCAGTGGGGGGGCTACAATGAGCAGTTCTTC. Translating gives CASSLEQWGGYNEQFF.

CDR3 DNA sequence: TGTGCCAGCAGTTTGGGAGGAGATTCACCCCTCCACTTT. As protein: CASSLGGDSPLHF. The chain recombines TRBV12-3 or TRBV12-4 with TRBJ1-6; the D is unclear. V lost 3 bases and J lost 8, with 8 bases in between. The CDR3 loop spans 13 amino acids.

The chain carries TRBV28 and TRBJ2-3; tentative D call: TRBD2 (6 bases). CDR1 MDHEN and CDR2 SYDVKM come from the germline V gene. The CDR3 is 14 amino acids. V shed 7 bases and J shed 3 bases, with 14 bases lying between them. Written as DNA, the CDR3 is TGTGCCAGCAACCGATCCGGGGGAACAGATACGCAGTATTTT. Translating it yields CASNRSGGTDTQYF.

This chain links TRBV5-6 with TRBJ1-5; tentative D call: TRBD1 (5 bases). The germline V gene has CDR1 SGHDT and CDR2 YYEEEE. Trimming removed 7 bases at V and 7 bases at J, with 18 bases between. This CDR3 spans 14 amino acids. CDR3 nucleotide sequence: TGTGCCAGCGCCCTAGGGCAGGGCCGGCAGCCCCAGCATTTT. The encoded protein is CASALGQGRQPQHF.

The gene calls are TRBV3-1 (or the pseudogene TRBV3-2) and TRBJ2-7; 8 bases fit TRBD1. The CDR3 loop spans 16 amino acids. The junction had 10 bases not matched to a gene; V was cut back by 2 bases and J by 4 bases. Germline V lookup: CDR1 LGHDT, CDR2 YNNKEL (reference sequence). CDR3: CASSQKCRDRNYEQYF. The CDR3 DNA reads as TGTGCCAGCAGCCAAAAATGCCGGGACAGGAATTACGAGCAGTACTTC.

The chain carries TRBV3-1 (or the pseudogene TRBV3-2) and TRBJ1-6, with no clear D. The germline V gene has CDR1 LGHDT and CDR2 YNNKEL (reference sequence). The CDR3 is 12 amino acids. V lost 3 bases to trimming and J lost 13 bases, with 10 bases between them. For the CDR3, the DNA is TGTGCCAGCAGCCAGCTTCACAGTCCCCTCCACTTT. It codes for CASSQLHSPLHF.

CDR3 residues: CAISERGRTDTQYF. In nucleotides, the CDR3 is TGTGCCATCAGTGAGAGGGGGCGCACAGATACGCAGTATTTT. This chain links TRBV10-3 with TRBJ2-3; 7 nucleotides match TRBD1. Losses at the gene ends were 2 bases for V and 1 base for J; bases not matched to a gene: 0. Germline assignment: CDR1 ENHRY and CDR2 SYGVKD. The CDR3 is 14 residues long.

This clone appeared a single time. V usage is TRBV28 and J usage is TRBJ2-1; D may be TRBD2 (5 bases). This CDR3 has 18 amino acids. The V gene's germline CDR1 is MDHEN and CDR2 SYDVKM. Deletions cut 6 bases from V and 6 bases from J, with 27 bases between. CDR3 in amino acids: CASRQLTMSSGPPNEQFF. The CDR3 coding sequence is TGTGCCAGCAGGCAGCTTACGATGTCAAGCGGACCACCCAATGAGCAGTTCTTC. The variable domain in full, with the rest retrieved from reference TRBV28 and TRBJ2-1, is DVKVTQSSRYLVKRTGEKVFLECVQDMDHENMFWYRQDPGLGLRLIYFSYDVKMKEKGDIPEGYSVSREKKERFSLILESASTNQTSMYLCASRQLTMSSGPPNEQFFGPGTRLTVL.

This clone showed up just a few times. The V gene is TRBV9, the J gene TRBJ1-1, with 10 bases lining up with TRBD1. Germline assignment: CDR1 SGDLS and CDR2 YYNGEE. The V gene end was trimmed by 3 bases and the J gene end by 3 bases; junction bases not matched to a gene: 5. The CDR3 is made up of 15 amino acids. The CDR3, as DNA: TGTGCCAGCAGCGCGGGACAGGGGTGGGACACTGAAGCTTTCTTT. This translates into CASSAGQGWDTEAFF.

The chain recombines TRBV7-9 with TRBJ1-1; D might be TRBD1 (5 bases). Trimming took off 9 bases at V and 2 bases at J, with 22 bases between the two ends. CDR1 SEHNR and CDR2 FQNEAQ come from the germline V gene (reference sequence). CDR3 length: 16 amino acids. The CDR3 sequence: CARQDRRNPENTEAFF. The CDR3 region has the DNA TGTGCCAGACAGGATAGGCGGAACCCTGAAAACACTGAAGCTTTCTTT.

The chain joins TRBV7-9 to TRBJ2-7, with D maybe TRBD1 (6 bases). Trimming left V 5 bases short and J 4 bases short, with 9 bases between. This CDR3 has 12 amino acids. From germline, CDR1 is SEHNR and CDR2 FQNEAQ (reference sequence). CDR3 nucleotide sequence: TGTGCCAGCAGCGTACAGGGTTACGAGCAGTACTTC. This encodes CASSVQGYEQYF.

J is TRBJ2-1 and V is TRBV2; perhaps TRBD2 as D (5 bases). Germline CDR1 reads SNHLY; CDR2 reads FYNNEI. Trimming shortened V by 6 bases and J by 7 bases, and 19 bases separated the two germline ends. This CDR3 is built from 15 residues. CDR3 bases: TGTGCCAGCAGACGAGCGGACCAGGCCTTTAATGAGCAGTTCTTC. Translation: CASRRADQAFNEQFF.

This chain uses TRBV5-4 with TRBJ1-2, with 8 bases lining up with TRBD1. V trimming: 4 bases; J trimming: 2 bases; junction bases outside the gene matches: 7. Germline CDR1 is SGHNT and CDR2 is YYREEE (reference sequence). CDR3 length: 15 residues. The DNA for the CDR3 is TGTGCCAGCAGCACACAGACAGGGGCCAACTATGGCTACACCTTC. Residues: CASSTQTGANYGYTF.

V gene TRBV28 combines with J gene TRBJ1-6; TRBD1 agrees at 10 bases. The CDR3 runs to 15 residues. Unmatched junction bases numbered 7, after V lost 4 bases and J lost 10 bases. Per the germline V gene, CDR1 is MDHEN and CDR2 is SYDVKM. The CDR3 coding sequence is TGTGCCAGCAGTTCCCCCGGACAGGGGGAATCACCCCTCCACTTT. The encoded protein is CASSSPGQGESPLHF.

CDR3 coding DNA: TGTGCCAGCTCACCACCGGGACGGGGGGCCTTGGAGGGCCGCACAGATACGCAGTATTTT. The encoded protein is CASSPPGRGALEGRTDTQYF. The chain recombines TRBV18 with TRBJ2-3; possible D gene TRBD2, 7 bases. The ends were cut back, 0 bases at V and 1 base at J, with 23 bases in the middle. The CDR3 loop spans 20 amino acids. The V gene's germline CDR1 is KGHSH and CDR2 LQKENI.

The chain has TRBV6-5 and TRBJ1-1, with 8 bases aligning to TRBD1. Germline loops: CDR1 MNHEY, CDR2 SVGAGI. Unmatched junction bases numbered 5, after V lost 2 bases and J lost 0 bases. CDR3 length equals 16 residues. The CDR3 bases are TGTGCCAGCAGTTACACGCCGGGACAGGTGAACACTGAAGCTTTCTTT. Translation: CASSYTPGQVNTEAFF.